These 22 T cell receptor beta chains came from one sample sequenced in a study of cytomegalovirus exposure and HLA in healthy donors. The primer mix had 60 Vbeta and 13 Jbeta primers. Using immunoSEQ multiplex PCR, the repertoire was profiled, and TCRdb retains in-frame clones only, with some absent. The sample consists of some 30,000 clones, 35% to 55% of them appearing once. Sequencing used PBMCs. These receptors originate from a woman between 50 and 59 years old in good health and CMV-seronegative.

V usage is TRBV2 and J usage is TRBJ1-6, with 8 bases lining up with TRBD1. The CDR3 covers 14 residues. V shed 7 bases, J shed 6 bases, and the junction held 5 bases outside the gene matches. Germline V CDR1 and CDR2: SNHLY, FYNNEI. The CDR3, as DNA: TGTGCCAGCAAGCAGGGGGCTCGTAATTCACCCCTCCACTTT. Translated, it gives CASKQGARNSPLHF.

V is TRBV28 and J is TRBJ1-1; 11 nucleotides match TRBD1. The V segment lost 3 bases and the J segment 3 bases; nucleotides outside the gene matches: 9. The CDR3 totals 17 residues. Germline V lookup: CDR1 MDHEN, CDR2 SYDVKM. CDR3 region: CASSFIMGTGGDTEAFF. CDR3 sequence (DNA): TGTGCCAGCAGTTTTATAATGGGGACAGGGGGAGACACTGAAGCTTTCTTT.

Comments on this clone: One end of the junction does not line up with germline, which may come from a read error. This specimen includes other DNA sequences encoding the same CDR3. The chain employs TRBV10-1 and TRBJ2-2, with TRBD1 matching 12 bases. CDR3 length equals 14 residues. The germline gives CDR1 WNHNN, CDR2 SYGVQD (reference sequence). CDR3 sequence: CASASGQGAGELFF. DNA for the CDR3: TGCGCCAGCGCCTCGGGACAGGGGGCCGGGGAGTTGTTTTTT.

This chain uses TRBV6-5 with TRBJ2-2; the match to TRBD1 covers 11 bases. The CDR3 length is 14 residues. The junction had 4 bases not matched to a gene; V was cut back by 6 bases and J by 7 bases. CDR1 MNHEY and CDR2 SVGAGI come from the germline V gene. The chain's CDR3 is CASSRTGGGGELFF. CDR3 DNA sequence: TGTGCCAGCAGCCGGACAGGGGGCGGCGGGGAGCTGTTTTTT.

The genes are TRBV9 and TRBJ2-1, with D unclear. Germline assignment: CDR1 SGDLS and CDR2 YYNGEE. This CDR3 contains 13 residues. V lost 9 bases and J lost 7, with 17 bases in between. The CDR3 here is CATQASQTNEQFF. In nucleotides, the CDR3 is TGTGCCACCCAGGCCTCCCAGACGAATGAGCAGTTCTTC.

V usage is TRBV4-1 and J usage is TRBJ1-5, with D possibly TRBD1 on 6 matching bases. Germline CDR1 MGHRA, CDR2 YSYEKL. The CDR3 runs 17 residues. V lost 0 bases and J 4 bases, leaving 16 bases between the germline ends. CDR3 protein: CASSQDKVTGLNQPQHF. The CDR3 nucleotides are TGCGCCAGCAGCCAAGATAAGGTCACAGGGCTTAATCAGCCCCAGCATTTT.

V usage is TRBV28 and J usage is TRBJ2-7; perhaps TRBD2 as D (6 bases). The CDR3 totals 15 residues. V dropped 3 bases and J dropped 0 bases, with 12 bases sitting between them. Germline V gene sequence: CDR1 MDHEN, CDR2 SYDVKM. DNA for the CDR3: TGTGCCAGCAGTTTGCCCGGCGGGACCTCCTACGAGCAGTACTTC. Its translation: CASSLPGGTSYEQYF.

The chain employs TRBV11-2 and TRBJ2-2; 11 positions agree with TRBD2. V trimming: 5 bases; J trimming: 6 bases; junction bases outside the gene matches: 8. The germline V gene encodes CDR1 SGHAT and CDR2 FQNNGV. This CDR3 is built from 16 residues. For the CDR3, the DNA is TGTGCCAGCAGCAATAGCGGGGGGGCCTACGCCGGGGAGCTGTTTTTT. Encoded protein: CASSNSGGAYAGELFF.

The V and J genes are TRBV18 and TRBJ1-6; 7 nucleotides match TRBD1. Germline V lookup: CDR1 KGHSH, CDR2 LQKENI. V trimming: 3 bases; J trimming: 7 bases; junction bases outside the gene matches: 9. The CDR3 sequence is 16 residues long. DNA for the CDR3: TGTGCCAGCTCACCTCTAAATGACAGGGACAATTCACCCCTCCACTTT. Protein product: CASSPLNDRDNSPLHF.

This clone was counted a few times. The chain joins TRBV5-1 to TRBJ1-2; perhaps TRBD1 as D (6 bases). Trimming took 3 bases from V and 0 from J, leaving 12 bases between them. The CDR3 extends over 15 amino acids. CDR1 is SGHRS, CDR2 YFSETQ, per germline. The DNA for the CDR3 is TGCGCCAGCAGCTCCTCCGCAGGGGCTAACTATGGCTACACCTTC. Translation: CASSSSAGANYGYTF.

This chain connects TRBV29-1 to TRBJ2-6; a weak D match, TRBD2 (5 bases). The germline gives CDR1 SQVTM, CDR2 ANQGSEA. The CDR3 length is 15 residues. Trimming cost V 3 bases and J 0 bases, with 9 bases left between them. The CDR3 DNA is TGCAGCGTTGAGCTTGAGGGCTCTGGGGCCAACGTCCTGACTTTC. Translation gives CSVELEGSGANVLTF. Complete variable domain (other parts from reference TRBV29-1 and TRBJ2-6): SAVISQKPSRDICQRGTSLTIQCQVDSQVTMMFWYRQQPGQSLTLIATANQGSEATYESGFVIDKFPISRPNLTFSTLTVSNMSPEDSSIYLCSVELEGSGANVLTFGAGSRLTVL.

J is TRBJ1-2 and V is TRBV6-5; TRBD1 might be the D (5 bases). Trimming stripped 0 bases from V and 3 bases from J, with 11 bases between. This CDR3 comprises 15 residues. The V gene's germline CDR1 is MNHEY and CDR2 SVGAGI. The CDR3 DNA follows: TGTGCCAGCAGTTACTCTGGGGGGGACCACTATGGCTACACCTTC. This sequence encodes CASSYSGGDHYGYTF.

The rearrangement uses TRBV18 and TRBJ2-2; possible D gene TRBD2, 6 bases. CDR3 length: 15 amino acids. Per the germline V gene, CDR1 is KGHSH and CDR2 is LQKENI. The V end was cut by 4 bases, the J end by 4 bases, with 13 bases between. In DNA, the CDR3 is TGTGCCAGCTCACTCTCCGGGACTGGCACCGGGGAGCTGTTTTTT. Protein product: CASSLSGTGTGELFF.

This chain uses TRBV4-1 with TRBJ1-4; TRBD1 is a possible D gene (6 bases). Trimming took 4 bases from V and 11 from J, leaving 20 bases between them. This CDR3 is 15 amino acids long. Germline V lookup: CDR1 MGHRA, CDR2 YSYEKL. This CDR3 is CASSPGQDRVWKLFF. The CDR3 DNA reads as TGCGCCAGCAGCCCAGGGCAGGACAGAGTGTGGAAACTGTTTTTT.

This clone appeared a few times. CDR3 region: CASSPGRTDTQYF. The CDR3 region has the DNA TGTGCCAGCTCACCAGGGAGAACAGATACGCAGTATTTT. The J gene is TRBJ2-3, the V gene TRBV18; D may be TRBD2 (5 bases). In germline, CDR1 is KGHSH, CDR2 LQKENI. V was cut by 2 bases and J by 3 bases, with 6 bases left in between. The CDR3 has 13 amino acids.

V and J are TRBV7-9 and TRBJ1-5, with a tentative D call TRBD1 (5 bases). The CDR3 consists of 12 residues. V lost 3 bases and J 6 bases, leaving 6 bases between the germline ends. Germline loops: CDR1 SEHNR, CDR2 FQNEAQ (reference sequence). CDR3 sequence: CASSLGGQPQHF. Here the CDR3 DNA reads TGTGCCAGCAGCTTGGGGGGTCAGCCCCAGCATTTT.

Details on this clone: At one boundary the junction diverges from the germline segment, which might be a read error. This chain uses TRBV5-4 with TRBJ1-4; D perhaps matches TRBD1 (6 bases). The V gene's germline CDR1 is SGHNT and CDR2 YYREEE (reference sequence). The CDR3 is 17 amino acids. As DNA, the CDR3 is TGTGCCAGCGGCTTGGGTGGGGGCACAGGATCTGCCGAAAAACTGTTTTTT. Its translation is CASGLGGGTGSAEKLFF.

This rearrangement joins TRBV30 to TRBJ2-1; D is possibly TRBD1 (6 bases). Germline CDR1 and CDR2: GTSNPN and SVGIG (reference sequence). There are 13 residues in the CDR3. Trimming left V 3 bases short and J 16 bases short, with 22 bases between. CDR3 sequence (DNA): TGTGCCTGGAGACCGACGACAGGAGTTTGGTTATTCTTC. The encoded protein is CAWRPTTGVWLFF.

V gene TRBV18 combines with J gene TRBJ1-2; the match to TRBD1 covers 7 bases. V lost 1 base to trimming and J lost 8 bases; unmatched junction nucleotides: 16. Germline CDR1 is KGHSH and CDR2 is LQKENI. This CDR3 region has 17 residues. The DNA for the CDR3 is TGTGCCAGCTCACCACTAACGACTGGACAGGCCACGGGAGGCTACACCTTC. Translating gives CASSPLTTGQATGGYTF.

J is TRBJ2-5 and V is TRBV30; possibly TRBD2 for D (7 bases). There are 14 residues in the CDR3. V lost 0 bases, J lost 1 base, and 9 bases lay in between. The V gene's germline CDR1 is GTSNPN and CDR2 SVGIG (reference sequence). CDR3 DNA: TGTGCCTGGAGTGTCGGGGGGCCCCAAGAGACCCAGTACTTC. This gives the protein CAWSVGGPQETQYF. Using reference TRBV30 and TRBJ2-5 for the parts outside the CDR3, the full variable domain is SQTIHQWPATLVQPVGSPLSLECTVEGTSNPNLYWYRQAAGRGLQLLFYSVGIGQISSEVPQNLSASRPQDRQFILSSKKLLLSDSGFYLCAWSVGGPQETQYFGPGTRLLVL.

The V and J genes are TRBV19 and TRBJ2-3; 7 nucleotides line up with TRBD2. This CDR3 contains 15 residues. The junction had 3 bases not matched to a gene; V was cut back by 3 bases and J by 0 bases. Germline CDR1 and CDR2: LNHDA and SQIVND (reference sequence). The chain's CDR3 is CASSIWRESTDTQYF. CDR3 sequence (DNA): TGTGCCAGTAGTATCTGGCGGGAGAGCACAGATACGCAGTATTTT.

The chain is built from TRBV18 and TRBJ1-2; possibly TRBD1 for D (5 bases). V lost 5 bases and J lost 0, with 10 bases in between. The length of the CDR3 is 14 residues. Germline V gene lookup returns CDR1 KGHSH and CDR2 LQKENI. The CDR3 coding sequence is TGTGCCAGCTCAGCTAAGACAGCTAACTATGGCTACACCTTC. Its translation: CASSAKTANYGYTF. Supplemented by reference TRBV18 and TRBJ1-2, the full variable domain reads NAGVMQNPRHLVRRRGQEARLRCSPMKGHSHVYWYRQLPEEGLKFMVYLQKENIIDESGMPKERFSAEFPKEGPSILRIQQVVRGDSAAYFCASSAKTANYGYTFGSGTRLTVV.